This TCR beta chain came from a study of shared clonotypes between healthy human individuals. The CDR3 is 15 residues long. Germline CDR1 and CDR2: SGHTA and FQGNSA. Losses at the gene ends were 6 bases for V and 5 bases for J; bases not matched to a gene: 6. Samples underwent the assay at deep level. The sequenced material, unsorted PBMC DNA, was run on ten immunoSEQ deep assay plates. Here immunoSEQ multiplex PCR was the method, and the copy in TCRdb shows in-frame clones only, minus some. The table shows 400,000 to 600,000 clones, with 60% to 80% occurring only once. The study drew its donors from healthy HIV-negative adults without recent acute infections or vaccinations. The unsorted samples had tens of millions of PBMCs used for genomic DNA.

This TCR derives from a woman aged 40-49 years in good health. Some clones in this sample may be carry-over from other donors' samples. The sequencing input was PBMCs. The chain combines TRBV7-2 with TRBJ1-5, with 11 bases that match TRBD1. CDR3 residues: CASRRTGGSDQPQHF. In DNA form, the CDR3 reads TGTGCCAGCAGACGGACAGGGGGCTCGGATCAGCCCCAGCATTTT.